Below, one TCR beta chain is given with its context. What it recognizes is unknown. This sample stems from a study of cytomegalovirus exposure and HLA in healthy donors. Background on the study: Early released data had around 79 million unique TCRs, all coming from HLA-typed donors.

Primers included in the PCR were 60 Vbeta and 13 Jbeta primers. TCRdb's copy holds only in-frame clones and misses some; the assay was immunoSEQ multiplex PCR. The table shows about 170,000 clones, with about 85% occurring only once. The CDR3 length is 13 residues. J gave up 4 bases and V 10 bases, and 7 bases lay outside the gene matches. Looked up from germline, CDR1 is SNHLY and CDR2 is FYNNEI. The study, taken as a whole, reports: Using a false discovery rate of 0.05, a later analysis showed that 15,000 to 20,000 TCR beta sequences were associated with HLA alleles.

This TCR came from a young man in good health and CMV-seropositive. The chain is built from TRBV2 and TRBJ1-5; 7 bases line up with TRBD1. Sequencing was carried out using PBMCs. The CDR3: CATRGDSNQPQHF. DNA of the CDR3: TGTGCCACCCGAGGGGACAGTAATCAGCCCCAGCATTTT.